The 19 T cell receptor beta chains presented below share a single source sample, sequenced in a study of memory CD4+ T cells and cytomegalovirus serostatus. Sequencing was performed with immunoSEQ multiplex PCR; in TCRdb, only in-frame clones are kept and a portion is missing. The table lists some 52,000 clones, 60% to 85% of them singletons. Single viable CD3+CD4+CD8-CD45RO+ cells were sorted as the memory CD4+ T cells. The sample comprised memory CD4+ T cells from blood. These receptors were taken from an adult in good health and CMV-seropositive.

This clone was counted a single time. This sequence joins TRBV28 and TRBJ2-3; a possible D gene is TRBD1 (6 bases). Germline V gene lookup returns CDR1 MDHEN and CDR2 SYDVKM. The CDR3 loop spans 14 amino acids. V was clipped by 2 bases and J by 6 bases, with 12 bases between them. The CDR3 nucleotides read TGTGCCAGCAGTTTAGGGGGACAAGGGGATACGCAGTATTTT. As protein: CASSLGGQGDTQYF.

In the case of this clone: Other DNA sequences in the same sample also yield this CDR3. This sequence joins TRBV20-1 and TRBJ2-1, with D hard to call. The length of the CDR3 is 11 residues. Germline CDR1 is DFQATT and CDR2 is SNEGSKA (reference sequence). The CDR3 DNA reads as TGCAGCGCGACGACCAGCAATGAGCAGTTCTTC. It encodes CSATTSNEQFF.

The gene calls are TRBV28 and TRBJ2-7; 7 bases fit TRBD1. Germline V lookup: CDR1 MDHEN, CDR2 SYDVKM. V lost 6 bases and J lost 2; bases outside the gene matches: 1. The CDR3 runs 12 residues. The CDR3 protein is CASRGQTYEQYF. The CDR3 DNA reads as TGTGCCAGCAGGGGACAGACCTACGAGCAGTACTTC.

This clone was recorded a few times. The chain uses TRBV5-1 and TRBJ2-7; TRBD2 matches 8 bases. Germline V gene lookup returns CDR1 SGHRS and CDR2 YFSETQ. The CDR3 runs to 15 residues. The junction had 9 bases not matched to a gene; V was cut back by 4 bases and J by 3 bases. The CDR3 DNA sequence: TGCGCCAGCAGCCGGGGTAGCGGGGTCCTCTACGAGCAGTACTTC. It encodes CASSRGSGVLYEQYF.

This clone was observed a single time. DNA for the CDR3: TGTGCCAGCACCCTACAGGGGGTGAATCAGCCCCAGCATTTT. It is translated as CASTLQGVNQPQHF. The V call is TRBV7-8, the J call TRBJ1-5, with 8 bases matching TRBD1. V shed 7 bases and J 4 bases; nucleotides not matched to a gene: 6. The germline V gene encodes CDR1 SGHVS and CDR2 FQNEAQ. This CDR3 comprises 14 residues. Looking up the rest from reference TRBV7-8 and TRBJ1-5 gives the full variable domain: GAGVSQSPRYKVAKRGQDVALRCDPISGHVSLFWYQQALGQGPEFLTYFQNEAQLDKSGLPSDRFFAERPEGSVSTLKIQRTQQEDSAVYLCASTLQGVNQPQHFGDGTRLSIL.

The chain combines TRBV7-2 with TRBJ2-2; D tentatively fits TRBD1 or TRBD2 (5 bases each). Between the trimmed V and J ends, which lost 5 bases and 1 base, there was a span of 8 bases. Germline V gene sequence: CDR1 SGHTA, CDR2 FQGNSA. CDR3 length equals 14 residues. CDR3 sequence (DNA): TGTGCCAGCAGCCGGGACGGGAACACCGGGGAGCTGTTTTTT. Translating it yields CASSRDGNTGELFF.

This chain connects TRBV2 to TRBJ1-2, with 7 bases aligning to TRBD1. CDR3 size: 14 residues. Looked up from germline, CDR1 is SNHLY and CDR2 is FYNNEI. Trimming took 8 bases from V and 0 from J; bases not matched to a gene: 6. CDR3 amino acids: CASGRGGANYGYTF. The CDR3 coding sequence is TGTGCCAGCGGCAGGGGGGGAGCTAACTATGGCTACACCTTC. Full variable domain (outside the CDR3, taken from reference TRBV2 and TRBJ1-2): EPEVTQTPSHQVTQMGQEVILRCVPISNHLYFYWYRQILGQKVEFLVSFYNNEISEKSEIFDDQFSVERPDGSNFTLKIRSTKLEDSAMYFCASGRGGANYGYTFGSGTRLTVV.

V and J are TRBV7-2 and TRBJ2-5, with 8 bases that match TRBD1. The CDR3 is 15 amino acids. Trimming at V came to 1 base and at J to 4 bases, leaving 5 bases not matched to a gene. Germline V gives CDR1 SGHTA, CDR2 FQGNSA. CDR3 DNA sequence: TGTGCCAGCAGCTTAGGACAGGGGTGGGGAGAGACCCAGTACTTC. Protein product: CASSLGQGWGETQYF.

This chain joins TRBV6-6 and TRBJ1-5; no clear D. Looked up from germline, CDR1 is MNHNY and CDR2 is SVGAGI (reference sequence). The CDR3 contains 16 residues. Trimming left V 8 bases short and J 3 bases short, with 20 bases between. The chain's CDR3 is CASLRSRQSYNQPQHF. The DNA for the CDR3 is TGTGCCAGCCTTCGTTCCAGGCAGTCCTACAATCAGCCCCAGCATTTT.

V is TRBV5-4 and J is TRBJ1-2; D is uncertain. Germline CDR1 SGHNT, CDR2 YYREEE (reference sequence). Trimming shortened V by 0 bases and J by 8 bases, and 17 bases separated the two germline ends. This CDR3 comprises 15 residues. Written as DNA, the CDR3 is TGTGCCAGCAGCTTGGTCCCGGGATCCGAGTCCGGCTACACCTTC. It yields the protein CASSLVPGSESGYTF. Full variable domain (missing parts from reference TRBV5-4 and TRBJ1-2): ETGVTQSPTHLIKTRGQQVTLRCSSQSGHNTVSWYQQALGQGPQFIFQYYREEENGRGNFPPRFSGLQFPNYSSELNVNALELDDSALYLCASSLVPGSESGYTFGSGTRLTVV.

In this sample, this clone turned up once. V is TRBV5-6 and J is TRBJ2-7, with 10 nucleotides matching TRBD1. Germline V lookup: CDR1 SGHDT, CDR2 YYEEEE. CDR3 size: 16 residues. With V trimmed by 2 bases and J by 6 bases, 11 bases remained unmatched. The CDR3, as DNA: TGTGCCAGCAGCTTACCGTCCGGGACAGGGGTGGGCGAGCAGTACTTC. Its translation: CASSLPSGTGVGEQYF.

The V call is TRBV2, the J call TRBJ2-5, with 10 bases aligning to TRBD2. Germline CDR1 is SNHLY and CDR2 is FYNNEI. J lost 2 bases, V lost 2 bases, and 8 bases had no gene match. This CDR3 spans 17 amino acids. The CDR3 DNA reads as TGTGCCAGCAGTGAATTAGTAGCGGGGGGTTATCAAGAGACCCAGTACTTC. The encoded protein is CASSELVAGGYQETQYF.

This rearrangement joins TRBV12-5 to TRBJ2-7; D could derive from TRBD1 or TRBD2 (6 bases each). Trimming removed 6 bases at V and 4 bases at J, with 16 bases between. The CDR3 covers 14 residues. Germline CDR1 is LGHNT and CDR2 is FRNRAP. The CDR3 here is CASGKGDSRYEQYF. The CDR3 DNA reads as TGTGCTAGTGGGAAGGGGGACTCAAGGTACGAGCAGTACTTC.

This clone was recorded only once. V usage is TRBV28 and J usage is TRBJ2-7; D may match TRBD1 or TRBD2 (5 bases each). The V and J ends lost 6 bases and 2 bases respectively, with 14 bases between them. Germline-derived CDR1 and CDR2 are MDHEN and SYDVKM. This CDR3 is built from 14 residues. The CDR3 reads CASSVRDHPYEQYF. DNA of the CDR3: TGTGCCAGCAGCGTCCGGGACCACCCCTACGAGCAGTACTTC.

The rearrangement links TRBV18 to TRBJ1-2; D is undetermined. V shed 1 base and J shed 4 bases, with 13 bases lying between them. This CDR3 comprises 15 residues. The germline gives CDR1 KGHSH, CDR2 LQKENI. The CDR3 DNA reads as TGTGCCAGCTCACCACAGAGTTTGGGAGCCTATGGCTACACCTTC. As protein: CASSPQSLGAYGYTF.

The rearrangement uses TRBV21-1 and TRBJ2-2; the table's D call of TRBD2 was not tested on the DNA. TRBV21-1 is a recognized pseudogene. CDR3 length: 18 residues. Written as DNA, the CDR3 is TGTGCCAGCAGCAAAGCCGGGCCCGGGACTATCAACACCGGGGAGCTGTTTTTT. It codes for CASSKAGPGTINTGELFF.

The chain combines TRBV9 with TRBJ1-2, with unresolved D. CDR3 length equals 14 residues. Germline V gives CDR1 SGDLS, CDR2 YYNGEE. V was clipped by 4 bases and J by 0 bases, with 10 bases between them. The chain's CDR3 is CASSSQRTNYGYTF. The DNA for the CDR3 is TGTGCCAGCAGCTCACAGCGCACTAACTATGGCTACACCTTC. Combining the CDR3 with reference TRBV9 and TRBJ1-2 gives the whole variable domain DSGVTQTPKHLITATGQRVTLRCSPRSGDLSVYWYQQSLDQGLQFLIQYYNGEERAKGNILERFSAQQFPDLHSELNLSSLELGDSALYFCASSSQRTNYGYTFGSGTRLTVV.

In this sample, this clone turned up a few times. The CDR3 nucleotides read TGTGCCAGCAGTTTCGACAGGGGATCAAACAATGAGCAGTTCTTC. Translating gives CASSFDRGSNNEQFF. The genes are TRBV27 and TRBJ2-1, with TRBD1 matching 8 bases. Trimming took 3 bases from V and 5 from J; bases not matched to a gene: 6. The germline V gene encodes CDR1 MNHEY and CDR2 SMNVEV (reference sequence). This CDR3 region has 15 residues.

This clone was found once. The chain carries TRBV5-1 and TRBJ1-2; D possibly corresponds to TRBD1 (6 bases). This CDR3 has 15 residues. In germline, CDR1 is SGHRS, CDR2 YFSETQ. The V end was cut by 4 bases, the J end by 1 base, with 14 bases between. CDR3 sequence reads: CASSTGTHNNYGYTF. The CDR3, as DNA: TGCGCCAGCAGCACAGGGACCCATAATAACTATGGCTACACCTTC.